The T cell receptor (beta chain) under discussion was sequenced for a study of blood T cell repertoires in COVID-19. Study-wide context: In Cohort 3, a recovered donor had either two negative PCRs, clearance, or symptom resolution.

Original processing methods: Nucleated cell number was recorded as an estimate derived from reference gene primer amplification. Sequencing was performed with immunoSEQ multiplex PCR; in TCRdb, only in-frame clones are kept and a portion is missing. V and J calls and clone size come straight from that table; D and trimming were deduced from the DNA. The table has over 250,000 clones, around 90% seen once. This clonotype was sampled from a woman aged 55-70 years in a cohort exposed to, infected with or recovered from COVID-19 (not recorded which). Sequenced: PBMCs or T cells enriched from blood (not recorded which).

The CDR3 loop reads CASSIQGNWKTQYF. The CDR3 coding sequence is TGTGCCAGCAGCATACAGGGGAACTGGAAGACCCAGTACTTC. V is TRBV28 and J is TRBJ2-5; 7 bases match TRBD1. In germline, CDR1 is MDHEN, CDR2 SYDVKM. Germline trimming cut 6 bases from V and 6 bases from J; bases unmatched to any gene: 10. The CDR3 loop spans 14 amino acids.